This TCR beta chain was recorded in a study of graft-versus-host responses after intestinal transplantation. In the study overall: Uniformly, recipients were administered anti-thymocyte globulin induction with subsequent tacrolimus and steroids for about 3 years. Overall study results and limits: Subjects displaying graft-donor T cell macrochimerism possessed elevated graft-versus-host to host-versus-graft clonal ratios inside allografts. Early declines in HvG clones that occurred post-transplant were associated with peak circulating GvH clone levels.

Germline lookup yields CDR1 KGHSH and CDR2 LQKENI. CDR3 length: 19 amino acids. V was pared by 4 bases and J by 0 bases, with 24 bases between. Method: immunoSEQ multiplex PCR; TCRdb's copy keeps in-frame clones and lacks some. The table records about 90,000 clones, approximately 92% of them present only once. As to this clone: As yet, its antigen is unknown.

The specimen comprised unstimulated CD8+ T cells sorted from spleen or lymph node cells, sampled before transplant. The chain joins TRBV18 to TRBJ1-2; perhaps TRBD1 as D (6 bases). This TCR was sampled from a human donor who was the organ donor for an intestinal transplant. This CDR3 reads CASSRFRGGPGSTNYGYTF. CDR3 DNA sequence: TGTGCCAGCTCACGATTTAGGGGGGGACCCGGATCAACTAACTATGGCTACACCTTC.